The clone carrying this T cell receptor beta chain was detected a few times. The antigen is undetermined. These data are taken from a study of early T cells in non-severe SARS-CoV-2 infection. As for the study in general: Whole-blood bulk RNA, unsorted, was sequenced, and chains were unpaired. Study findings and constraints: Using VDJdb, the matching emphasized anti-spike CD8 responses while missing private and CD4 specificities.

Individual cDNA molecules were tagged with unique molecular identifiers, the study reported. TCRdb used MiXCR to reprocess the 5' RACE reads, holding one entry per CDR3 protein. The table has roughly 69,000 distinct CDR3 sequences, approximately 8.8% seen once. Germline lookup yields CDR1 DFQATT and CDR2 SNEGSKA (reference sequence). The CDR3 covers 13 residues. The V gene lost 3 bases and the J gene lost 5 bases, with 13 bases spanning the gap. The material sequenced was whole blood, taken at baseline. The chain uses TRBV20-1 and TRBJ2-5; D may be TRBD2 (6 bases). The source of this sequence is an adult who was a healthcare worker with PCR-confirmed SARS-CoV-2 infection or an uninfected control (not recorded which). As DNA, the CDR3 is TGCAGTGCTAGTTCGGGAGTAGGTGAGACCCAGTACTTC. It translates to CSASSGVGETQYF.